A selection of T cell receptor beta chains follows, all from one sample in a study of blood T cell repertoires in COVID-19. Some clones are missing from TCRdb's copy, which holds only in-frame ones; the method was immunoSEQ multiplex PCR. This sample yields roughly 93,000 clones, of which more than 65% are seen a single time; around a tenth belongs to the top ten. Source material: peripheral blood. These receptors came from a woman older than 75 with acute or convalescent COVID-19. CDR3s include the opening cysteine and the closing phenylalanine or tryptophan. The D gene is left open where the match is weak. Clone size, where shown, is once, few, many, or a class for clones that have expanded.

V	D	J	size	CDR3	DNA
TRBV10-1	.	TRBJ2-3	.	CASSEPPTSTDTQYF	TGCGCCAGCAGTGAACCCCCGACTAGCACAGATACGCAGTATTTT
TRBV7-2	.	TRBJ1-6	few	CASRAGAGYSPLHF	TGTGCCAGCAGGGCAGGGGCCGGTTATTCACCCCTCCACTTT
TRBV6-5	.	TRBJ1-2	.	CASSSQGVGGYTF	TGTGCCAGCAGTTCACAGGGTGTCGGTGGCTACACCTTC
TRBV7-8	.	TRBJ1-1	.	CASSQRAGRLEAFF	TGTGCCAGCAGCCAAAGGGCAGGGCGCCTTGAAGCTTTCTTT
TRBV28	.	TRBJ1-3	.	CASTSPEFSGNTIYF	TGTGCCAGCACCTCCCCGGAGTTCTCTGGAAACACCATATATTTT
TRBV19	.	TRBJ2-1	.	CASSRDLGGAYNEQFF	TGTGCCAGTAGTAGAGATTTGGGGGGGGCGTACAATGAGCAGTTCTTC
TRBV19	.	TRBJ1-5	.	CASSMRHYSNQPQHF	TGTGCCAGTAGTATGAGGCACTATAGCAATCAGCCCCAGCATTTT
TRBV30	.	TRBJ1-3	.	CAWSPVGGVGNTIYF	TGTGCCTGGAGTCCTGTAGGGGGGGTCGGAAACACCATATATTTT
TRBV28	.	TRBJ1-4	.	CASSLEPEKLFF	TGTGCCAGCAGTTTGGAGCCTGAAAAACTGTTTTTT
TRBV23-1	.	TRBJ2-1	.	CASSQQLGWRGRNNEQFF	TGCGCCAGCAGTCAACAACTCGGGTGGAGGGGGCGGAACAATGAGCAGTTCTTC
TRBV5-1	.	TRBJ2-5	.	CASSYGQLTQETQYF	TGCGCCAGCAGCTACGGACAGCTTACTCAAGAGACCCAGTACTTC
TRBV5-1	.	TRBJ1-1	.	CASRTDSLNTEAFF	TGCGCCAGCCGTACGGACAGCTTGAACACTGAAGCTTTCTTT
TRBV6-6	TRBD1	TRBJ2-1	.	CASTILQGAEQFF	TGTGCCAGCACCATACTACAGGGGGCTGAGCAGTTCTTC
TRBV11-3	TRBD2	TRBJ2-1	.	CASSRRWGGGGDEQFF	TGTGCCAGCAGCCGCCGATGGGGCGGGGGGGGTGATGAGCAGTTCTTC
TRBV27	.	TRBJ2-7	once	CASSHSGLRTTTYEQYF	TGTGCCAGCAGCCATTCCGGGCTCCGGACAACAACGTACGAGCAGTACTTC
TRBV19	.	TRBJ1-3	.	CASSIRVGNTIYF	TGTGCCAGTAGTATTCGGGTTGGAAACACCATATATTTT
TRBV7-2	TRBD2	TRBJ2-1	.	CASSLYSGGYNEQFF	TGTGCCAGCAGCTTATACAGCGGGGGCTACAATGAGCAGTTCTTC
TRBV28	.	TRBJ1-6	.	CASSSVRSDSPLHF	TGTGCCAGCAGTTCGGTAAGGAGTGATTCACCCCTCCACTTT
TRBV11-3	TRBD2	TRBJ2-1	.	CASSPQSGGAYNEQFF	TGTGCCAGCAGCCCCCAGAGCGGGGGGGCGTACAATGAGCAGTTCTTC
TRBV19	.	TRBJ1-1	few	CASSIARDTLRTEAFF	TGTGCCAGTAGTATAGCCCGGGACACCCTAAGAACTGAAGCTTTCTTT
TRBV11-2	TRBD1	TRBJ1-6	.	CASSLNGDRGNSPLHF	TGTGCCAGCAGCCTTAACGGTGACAGGGGTAATTCACCCCTCCACTTT
TRBV28	.	TRBJ1-1	once	CASSLSAGGSTEAFF	TGTGCCAGCAGTTTAAGTGCGGGGGGCAGCACTGAAGCTTTCTTT
TRBV2	.	TRBJ2-3	.	CASSEAQRGTQYF	TGTGCCAGCAGTGAAGCCCAACGGGGGACGCAGTATTTT
TRBV28	.	TRBJ2-3	.	CASSQHVGLLTDTQYF	TGTGCCAGCAGTCAACATGTTGGGCTACTCACAGATACGCAGTATTTT
TRBV3-1/TRBV3-2	.	TRBJ1-1	.	CATSRGNTEAFF	TGTGCCACCTCCAGGGGGAACACTGAAGCTTTCTTT
TRBV5-6	TRBD1	TRBJ1-1	.	CASSLRTGRYTEAFF	TGTGCCAGCAGCTTGAGGACAGGGAGATACACTGAAGCTTTCTTT
TRBV6-5	TRBD1	TRBJ1-6	.	CASSWGQGRAPLHF	TGTGCCAGCAGTTGGGGACAGGGGAGGGCACCCCTCCACTTT
TRBV7-8	TRBD1	TRBJ2-5	.	CASSPLGQGAAAQYF	TGTGCCAGCAGCCCGCTAGGACAGGGGGCGGCGGCCCAGTACTTC
TRBV2	.	TRBJ2-1	.	CASSAGGGRSYNEQFF	TGTGCCAGCAGTGCTGGCGGGGGCCGCTCCTACAATGAGCAGTTCTTC
TRBV30	.	TRBJ1-1	.	CAWSPSGRTEAFF	TGTGCCTGGAGCCCCAGCGGGCGCACTGAAGCTTTCTTT
TRBV30	.	TRBJ1-6	once	CAWSGQSGGNSPLHF	TGTGCCTGGAGTGGACAGTCGGGGGGTAATTCACCCCTCCACTTT
TRBV7-8	.	TRBJ1-6	.	CASSYVRGSSPLHF	TGTGCCAGCAGCTACGTCAGGGGCTCTTCACCCCTCCACTTT
TRBV2	TRBD1	TRBJ1-1	.	CASSGQVNTEAFF	TGTGCCAGCAGCGGACAGGTCAACACTGAAGCTTTCTTT
TRBV6-2/TRBV6-3	.	TRBJ1-2	.	CASSYPGRTNGYTF	TGTGCCAGCAGTTACCCCGGGCGGACTAATGGCTACACCTTC
TRBV7-9	.	TRBJ1-5	.	CASSSTKGNQPQHF	TGTGCCAGCAGCTCAACAAAGGGGAATCAGCCCCAGCATTTT
TRBV19	TRBD1	TRBJ1-6	few	CASSSRTGGRYSPLHF	TGTGCCAGTAGTTCACGGACAGGGGGCAGGTATTCACCCCTCCACTTT
TRBV7-3	TRBD2	TRBJ2-7	.	CASSLGGGPYEQYF	TGTGCCAGCAGCTTGGGCGGGGGACCATACGAGCAGTACTTC
TRBV7-9	.	TRBJ2-3	.	CASSFRGNTDTQYF	TGTGCCAGCAGCTTCAGGGGTAACACAGATACGCAGTATTTT
TRBV6-6	TRBD2	TRBJ2-5	.	CASSAFRGSGARYLQETQYF	TGTGCCAGCAGCGCGTTCAGGGGTAGCGGGGCCCGGTATTTGCAAGAGACCCAGTACTTC
TRBV5-4	TRBD1	TRBJ2-7	.	CASRRDRVSSYEQYF	TGTGCCAGCAGACGAGACAGGGTTAGCTCCTACGAGCAGTACTTC
TRBV4-3	.	TRBJ2-7	.	CASSGGRDGFDYEQYF	TGCGCCAGCAGCGGTGGACGGGATGGGTTCGACTACGAGCAGTACTTC
TRBV5-1	.	TRBJ2-7	.	CASSYSSSYEQYF	TGCGCCAGCAGCTATAGTAGCTCCTACGAGCAGTACTTC
TRBV7-2	TRBD2	TRBJ2-5	.	CASSLASGGVRETQYF	TGTGCCAGCAGCTTAGCCAGCGGGGGGGTTCGGGAGACCCAGTACTTC
TRBV14	TRBD2	TRBJ2-1	.	CASSQGWPSGGKVGEQFF	TGTGCCAGCAGCCAAGGGTGGCCTAGCGGGGGGAAGGTTGGTGAGCAGTTCTTC
TRBV6-5	.	TRBJ1-6	.	CASSYRGSYSPLHF	TGTGCCAGCAGTTACAGGGGATCATATTCACCCCTCCACTTT
TRBV10-3	.	TRBJ2-5	.	CAISGIGGTQETQYF	TGTGCCATCAGCGGTATAGGGGGAACCCAAGAGACCCAGTACTTC
TRBV5-4	.	TRBJ1-1	.	CASSLGGVNTEAFF	TGTGCCAGCAGCTTGGGCGGGGTGAACACTGAAGCTTTCTTT
TRBV19	TRBD2	TRBJ2-5	.	CASSITSGGHQETQYF	TGTGCCAGTAGTATCACTAGCGGGGGCCACCAAGAGACCCAGTACTTC